The clone carrying this TCR beta chain has at least ten counts. Unique molecular identifiers were incorporated during preparation of the TCRbeta library. TCRdb redid the calling of the PCR reads with MiXCR, one entry per CDR3 protein. Of approximately 390,000 distinct CDR3 sequences in the sample, 11% were seen once. The data stem from a study of T-cell reconstitution after alpha-beta-depleted transplantation in children. Per germline, CDR1 LNHNV and CDR2 YYDKDF (reference sequence). The CDR3 totals 13 residues. Trimming shortened V by 1 base and J by 7 bases, and 8 bases separated the two germline ends.

The TCR originated in a human donor who donated a stem cell graft to a child with acute myeloid leukemia. Sequenced material: PBMCs from the stem cell graft donor, taken from the stem cell graft. This chain joins TRBV15 and TRBJ1-5; D is undetermined. Written as DNA, the CDR3 is TGTGCCACCAGCAGAGTCAAGAGACAGCCCCAGCATTTT. Encoded protein: CATSRVKRQPQHF. Complete variable domain (other parts from reference TRBV15 and TRBJ1-5): DAMVIQNPRYQVTQFGKPVTLSCSQTLNHNVMYWYQQKSSQAPKLLFHYYDKDFNNEADTPDNFQSRRPNTSFCFLDIRSPGLGDTAMYLCATSRVKRQPQHFGDGTRLSIL.